These 21 T cell receptor beta chains were all obtained from the same sample, sequenced in a study of tumor-infiltrating lymphocytes in primary liver carcinoma. TCR beta cDNA was made from 450 to 600 ng total RNA with a constant-region primer. Three-round nested multiplex PCR performed with slightly modified ARM-PCR produced the TCR beta libraries. TRBV1-TRBV30 forward primers paired with a C-beta reverse primer were used in the first two PCR rounds, which ran about 11 cycles each. One entry per CDR3 protein results from TCRdb running MiXCR on the multiplex PCR reads. The sample contains about 310,000 distinct CDR3 sequences, roughly 60% of which appear only once. Germline DNA was also extracted, and blood RNA was taken from unsorted whole blood. Source material: peripheral blood. The origin of the receptors is a woman in her thirties with primary liver carcinoma and hepatitis B virus infection.

This clonotype was observed a handful of times. V usage is TRBV30 and J usage is TRBJ1-1, with TRBD1 as a possible D gene (5 bases). The CDR3 runs 13 residues. V was pared by 5 bases and J by 11 bases, with 21 bases between. The germline gives CDR1 GTSNPN, CDR2 SVGIG (reference sequence). The CDR3 loop is CAWARQGGFIAFF. The CDR3 DNA sequence: TGTGCCTGGGCTCGGCAGGGTGGGTTCATTGCTTTCTTT.

Comment on this clonotype: This sequence may be a read error, since a much larger clone differs from it by one base. V gene TRBV4-3 combines with J gene TRBJ2-1, with 11 bases identical to TRBD2. The CDR3 is 18 residues long. The J segment lost 9 bases and the V segment lost 0 bases, leaving 13 bases of the junction unmatched. Germline V gives CDR1 LGHNA, CDR2 YSLEER. CDR3 sequence: CASSQERWASGRNPEQFF. The DNA for the CDR3 is TGCGCCAGCAGCCAAGAGAGGTGGGCTAGCGGGAGGAATCCTGAGCAGTTCTTC.

This chain joins TRBV13 and TRBJ2-7, with a possible D match to TRBD2 (6 bases). The CDR3 sequence is 15 residues long. Looked up from germline, CDR1 is PRHDT and CDR2 is FYEKMQ (reference sequence). V shed 3 bases and J shed 3 bases, with 15 bases lying between them. DNA of the CDR3: TGTGCCAGCAGCTTTCTTGACTCCGGGAGCTACGAGCAGTACTTC. Translating gives CASSFLDSGSYEQYF.

With respect to this clonotype: Since a much larger clone is just one base distant, this may be a read error. The chain joins TRBV12-3 or TRBV12-4 to TRBJ1-1; no clear D. CDR3 length equals 14 residues. This CDR3 is CARSLGRQNTEAFF. The CDR3 DNA is TGTGCCAGGAGTTTAGGTCGCCAGAACACTGAAGCTTTCTTT.

For this clonotype: The junction does not match germline at one end; this may be a read error. The chain joins TRBV6-1 to TRBJ2-3; TRBD2 matches 12 bases. Per germline, CDR1 MNHNS and CDR2 SASEGT. This CDR3 region has 16 residues. The CDR3 loop is CASGERLAGVSDTQYF. CDR3 bases: TGTGCCAGCGGTGAAAGACTAGCGGGAGTATCAGATACGCAGTATTTT.

V is TRBV30 and J is TRBJ1-2; D ambiguous. From germline, CDR1 is GTSNPN and CDR2 SVGIG (reference sequence). The germline V and J ends were trimmed by 4 bases and 7 bases, with 10 bases remaining between them. The CDR3 length is 11 residues. DNA for the CDR3: TGTGCCTGGAATAGGACCGCTGGCTACACCTTC. Protein: CAWNRTAGYTF.

In this sample, this clonotype turned up a few times. The gene calls are TRBV6-6 and TRBJ2-1; 7 bases align to TRBD2. V shed 2 bases, J shed 6 bases, and the junction held 13 bases outside the gene matches. Per the germline V gene, CDR1 is MNHNY and CDR2 is SVGAGI (reference sequence). The CDR3 runs 17 residues. The CDR3 region has the DNA TGTGCCAGCAGTTACCCTCCCTCCAGCGGGATGCGCAATGAGCAGTTCTTC. Protein product: CASSYPPSSGMRNEQFF.

The CDR3 sequence: CASTSGTSNWETQYF. The CDR3 DNA sequence: TGTGCCAGCACGTCCGGGACTAGCAATTGGGAGACCCAGTACTTC. The chain carries TRBV12-3 or TRBV12-4 and TRBJ2-5; the match to TRBD2 covers 9 bases. V lost 7 bases, J lost 5 bases, and 11 bases stayed unmatched. The CDR3 is 15 residues long.

The chain employs TRBV28 and TRBJ1-1; possible D gene TRBD1, 5 bases. Germline CDR1 MDHEN, CDR2 SYDVKM. The CDR3 is 16 amino acids. Trimming left V 4 bases short and J 8 bases short, with 23 bases between. This CDR3 is CASSYAKRIGASEAFF. The DNA of the CDR3 is TGTGCCAGCAGTTACGCTAAAAGGATAGGGGCTTCGGAAGCTTTCTTT.

To note about this clonotype: A much more abundant neighbour one base away suggests this may be a read error. The rearrangement uses TRBV12-3 or TRBV12-4 and TRBJ2-3; TRBD2 matches 7 bases. CDR3 length: 10 residues. After removal of 10 bases from V and 10 bases from J, the junction contained 5 bases not matched to a gene. CDR3 nucleotides: TGTGCCACGGGGACTATCGCGCAGTATTTT. Encoded protein: CATGTIAQYF.

This clonotype occurred many times. The chain joins TRBV6-2 or TRBV6-3 to TRBJ1-5; maybe TRBD1 (6 bases). Germline V gene sequence: CDR1 MNHEY, CDR2 SVGEGT. Deletions cut 8 bases from V and 1 base from J, with 9 bases between. CDR3 length: 13 residues. CDR3 DNA sequence: TGTGCCAGCCGACAGGCCAGCAATCAGCCCCAGCATTTT. Its protein product is CASRQASNQPQHF.

As for this clonotype: This could be a read error, since a much larger clone is one nucleotide away. The V gene is TRBV4-3, the J gene TRBJ2-3; D gene ambiguous. CDR1 is LGHNA, CDR2 YSLEER, per germline. CDR3 length: 16 amino acids. CDR3 nucleotide sequence: TGCGCCAGCATCCAAGATCCTTTGGCAGCCGCAGATACGCAGTATTTT. This sequence encodes CASIQDPLAAADTQYF.

This clonotype was observed a handful of times. The chain recombines TRBV11-1 with TRBJ1-1; D unclear. V was shortened by 5 bases and J by 6 bases, with 10 bases between the two germline ends. CDR3 size: 12 residues. Germline CDR1 is SGHAT and CDR2 is FQDESV (reference sequence). CDR3 sequence (DNA): TGTGCCAGCAGCCAGCCGGTCCCTGAAGCTTTCTTT. This codes for CASSQPVPEAFF.

Only a few counts were recorded for this clonotype. The chain joins TRBV7-6 to TRBJ1-1; D remains ambiguous. The germline V gene has CDR1 SGHVS and CDR2 FNYEAQ. The germline V and J ends were trimmed by 6 bases and 2 bases, with 13 bases remaining between them. This CDR3 contains 14 residues. CDR3 DNA: TGTGCCAGCAGTCCGAGCATGCTTAACACTGAAGCTTTCTTT. Its protein product is CASSPSMLNTEAFF.

V and J are TRBV5-5 and TRBJ2-7; D gene uncertain. The germline V gene encodes CDR1 SGHKS and CDR2 YYEKEE (reference sequence). There are 12 residues in the CDR3. V gave up 4 bases and J gave up 4 bases, with 9 bases separating them. CDR3 protein: CASSGQCYEQYF. The CDR3 bases are TGTGCCAGCAGCGGGCAGTGTTACGAGCAGTACTTC.

In this sample, this clonotype turned up many times. CDR3 nucleotides: TGCAGCGGACGAACAGGGGGCTTAGAGACCCAGTACTTC. Amino acids: CSGRTGGLETQYF. The chain is built from TRBV29-1 and TRBJ2-5; 9 bases line up with TRBD1. V shed 7 bases, J shed 4 bases, and the junction held 7 bases outside the gene matches. This CDR3 contains 13 residues. Germline V lookup: CDR1 SQVTM, CDR2 ANQGSEA. The full variable domain, rest sourced from reference TRBV29-1 and TRBJ2-5, is SAVISQKPSRDICQRGTSLTIQCQVDSQVTMMFWYRQQPGQSLTLIATANQGSEATYESGFVIDKFPISRPNLTFSTLTVSNMSPEDSSIYLCSGRTGGLETQYFGPGTRLLVL.

For this clonotype: Its ends do not fully match the called genes, so a read error is possible. This chain links TRBV11-2 with TRBJ2-7; 7 bases fit TRBD2. The CDR3 consists of 15 residues. Germline V gene data show CDR1 as SGHAT and CDR2 as FQNNGV. This chain's CDR3 is CAGSPRLAGVREQYF. The DNA for the CDR3 is TGTGCCGGCAGCCCACGACTAGCAGGAGTCAGAGAGCAGTACTTC.

At least ten counts were recorded for this clonotype. This chain uses TRBV6-1 with TRBJ2-1; 7 bases align to TRBD2. Germline V gives CDR1 MNHNS, CDR2 SASEGT. The V gene end was trimmed by 4 bases and the J gene end by 6 bases; junction bases not matched to a gene: 9. The CDR3 has 15 residues. The CDR3 DNA reads as TGTGCCAGCAGTGTGTCAGGAGCGGGAATCAATGAGCAGTTCTTC. It is translated as CASSVSGAGINEQFF.

In regard to this clonotype: The junction differs from germline at one of its ends, possibly a read error. The chain uses TRBV4-3 and TRBJ2-2; TRBD2 agrees at 9 bases. The CDR3 has 16 amino acids. Germline CDR1 and CDR2: LGHNA and YSLEER. CDR3 amino acids: CANSQGRAGGPVELFF. DNA for the CDR3: TGCGCCAACAGCCAAGGGAGAGCGGGAGGTCCCGTGGAACTGTTTTTT.

There are many counts of this clonotype. Here the CDR3 reads CASSRSSAGEGQPQHF. The DNA for the CDR3 is TGCGCCAGCAGCCGCAGTTCCGCAGGGGAGGGTCAGCCCCAGCATTTT. V usage is TRBV4-1 and J usage is TRBJ1-5; D may be TRBD1 (6 bases). Deletions cut 4 bases from V and 6 bases from J, with 19 bases between. The germline gives CDR1 MGHRA, CDR2 YSYEKL. The CDR3 loop spans 16 amino acids.

V gene TRBV11-2 combines with J gene TRBJ2-7, with a weak D call TRBD1 (5 bases). Germline V gene sequence: CDR1 SGHAT, CDR2 FQNNGV. The CDR3 is made up of 14 amino acids. V lost 4 bases, J lost 4 bases, and 14 bases lay in between. The CDR3, as DNA: TGTGCCAGCAGCTCATGGGGCGGAGTTTACGAGCAGTACTTC. Translating gives CASSSWGGVYEQYF.